One and the same sample provided the 25 T cell receptor beta chains below, sequenced in a study of shared clonotypes between healthy human individuals. Data came from immunoSEQ multiplex PCR; TCRdb stores just in-frame clones and leaves some out. Of around 350,000 clones detected, around four fifths appear once; the ten largest clones hold around 9.3%. The specimen sequenced was memory CD4+ T cells sorted from blood. Sample subset: CD45RA-negative fraction. The origin of the receptors is a man aged 30 to 39 in good health.

The CDR3 loop reads CASREVRTSGRLSTDTQYF. The CDR3 bases are TGTGCCAGCAGGGAAGTCAGAACTAGCGGGAGACTTAGCACAGATACGCAGTATTTT. The chain employs TRBV28 and TRBJ2-3, with TRBD2 identical over 11 bases. The germline V gene has CDR1 MDHEN and CDR2 SYDVKM. Trimming took 6 bases from V and 0 from J; bases not matched to a gene: 14. The CDR3 extends over 19 amino acids.

The V call is TRBV7-9, the J call TRBJ1-1; no clear D. Germline CDR1 and CDR2: SEHNR and FQNEAQ (reference sequence). The CDR3 covers 10 residues. Trimming left V 3 bases short and J 4 bases short, with 0 bases between. The CDR3 spells CASSFTEAFF. The DNA for the CDR3 is TGTGCCAGCAGCTTCACTGAAGCTTTCTTT.

V usage is TRBV19 and J usage is TRBJ2-2; 7 bases map to TRBD1. The ends lost 6 bases at V and 5 bases at J; junction bases unmatched: 18. The CDR3 length is 18 residues. Germline CDR1 reads LNHDA; CDR2 reads SQIVND (reference sequence). The CDR3 DNA reads as TGTGCCAGTAGCAATTGGCGTCGACAGGGTCTCAGGACCGGGGAGCTGTTTTTT. Encoded protein: CASSNWRRQGLRTGELFF.

The V call is TRBV7-2, the J call TRBJ2-1; D is perhaps TRBD2 (5 bases). V was clipped by 5 bases and J by 6 bases, with 17 bases between them. CDR3 length: 15 amino acids. Germline CDR1 reads SGHTA; CDR2 reads FQGNSA. Written as DNA, the CDR3 is TGTGCCAGCAGCGGGATGGTAGCGAAAGGCAATGAGCAGTTCTTC. This encodes CASSGMVAKGNEQFF.

The CDR3 region is CAWSRGFGQGRRNTEAFF. CDR3 nucleotides: TGTGCCTGGAGTAGGGGATTCGGACAGGGGAGGAGGAACACTGAAGCTTTCTTT. The genes are TRBV30 and TRBJ1-1; TRBD1 aligns across 9 bases. Germline V gene data show CDR1 as GTSNPN and CDR2 as SVGIG (reference sequence). CDR3 length: 18 residues. Losses at the gene ends were 2 bases for V and 1 base for J; bases not matched to a gene: 14. The full variable domain, its missing parts supplied by reference TRBV30 and TRBJ1-1, is SQTIHQWPATLVQPVGSPLSLECTVEGTSNPNLYWYRQAAGRGLQLLFYSVGIGQISSEVPQNLSASRPQDRQFILSSKKLLLSDSGFYLCAWSRGFGQGRRNTEAFFGQGTRLTVV.

This clone occurred once. The chain joins TRBV6-1 to TRBJ1-2; D is unresolved. This CDR3 is built from 14 residues. V gave up 1 base and J gave up 2 bases, with 8 bases separating them. Per germline, CDR1 MNHNS and CDR2 SASEGT. Written as DNA, the CDR3 is TGTGCCAGCAGTGAAGTCCGCTTGAACTATGGCTACACCTTC. The encoded protein is CASSEVRLNYGYTF.

This clone was detected only once. The chain uses TRBV18 and TRBJ2-7, with 10 bases aligning to TRBD1. This CDR3 is built from 14 residues. V shed 1 base, J shed 6 bases, and the junction held 3 bases outside the gene matches. Germline CDR1 is KGHSH and CDR2 is LQKENI. Here the CDR3 DNA reads TGTGCCAGCTCACCACTTGGGGACAGGGGCGAGCAGTACTTC. Its protein product is CASSPLGDRGEQYF.

The chain carries TRBV4-3 and TRBJ2-7; D unclear. The CDR3 is 16 amino acids. The V gene's germline CDR1 is LGHNA and CDR2 YSLEER. The V gene lost 0 bases and the J gene lost 1 base, with 13 bases spanning the gap. CDR3: CASSQEAAGTSYEQYF. The CDR3 bases are TGCGCCAGCAGCCAAGAGGCGGCTGGTACGTCCTACGAGCAGTACTTC.

This chain links TRBV7-2 with TRBJ2-1, with a tentative D call TRBD2 (6 bases). Per the germline V gene, CDR1 is SGHTA and CDR2 is FQGNSA. V was clipped by 2 bases and J by 9 bases, with 14 bases between them. The CDR3 runs 14 residues. The CDR3 here is CASSLIGGNSEQFF. The CDR3 DNA sequence: TGTGCCAGCAGCTTAATCGGAGGGAATAGTGAGCAGTTCTTC. The variable domain in full, with the rest retrieved from reference TRBV7-2 and TRBJ2-1, is GAGVSQSPSNKVTEKGKDVELRCDPISGHTALYWYRQSLGQGLEFLIYFQGNSAPDKSGLPSDRFSAERTGGSVSTLTIQRTQQEDSAVYLCASSLIGGNSEQFFGPGTRLTVL.

This chain joins TRBV6-5 and TRBJ2-3; D is perhaps TRBD1 or TRBD2 (5 bases each). This CDR3 has 15 amino acids. The germline V and J ends were trimmed by 5 bases and 2 bases, with 14 bases remaining between them. Looked up from germline, CDR1 is MNHEY and CDR2 is SVGAGI. The CDR3 protein is CASSQQGPDTDTQYF. CDR3 bases: TGTGCCAGCAGTCAGCAGGGACCGGACACAGATACGCAGTATTTT.

The chain recombines TRBV25-1 with TRBJ2-1; no definite D call. V was trimmed by 2 bases and J by 4 bases, leaving 12 bases between them. CDR1 is MGHDK and CDR2 is SYGVNS in the germline V gene. The length of the CDR3 is 15 residues. The CDR3, as DNA: TGTGCCAGCAGTGAACAATTCGGCTTGTACAATGAGCAGTTCTTC. It yields the protein CASSEQFGLYNEQFF.

This chain uses TRBV7-6 with TRBJ1-4, with 9 bases fitting TRBD1. This CDR3 region has 14 residues. With 5 bases clipped from V and 6 bases from J, the junction kept 4 bases outside the gene matches. The V gene's germline CDR1 is SGHVS and CDR2 FNYEAQ. In nucleotides, the CDR3 is TGTGCCAGCAGCCCGGGACAGGGTTATGAAAAACTGTTTTTT. This encodes CASSPGQGYEKLFF.

In this sample, this clone turned up a few times. The V and J genes are TRBV2 and TRBJ1-5; 7 nucleotides align to TRBD1. The CDR3 consists of 18 residues. The trim removed 0 bases at V and 0 bases at J, leaving 8 bases unmatched. Germline V gives CDR1 SNHLY, CDR2 FYNNEI. The CDR3 region is CASSEAIWGTDSNQPQHF. For the CDR3, the DNA is TGTGCCAGCAGTGAAGCCATCTGGGGGACAGATAGCAATCAGCCCCAGCATTTT.

V is TRBV21-1 and J is TRBJ1-1. TRBV21-1 is reported as a pseudogene. There are 15 residues in the CDR3. The CDR3 DNA reads TGTGCCAGCAGCAAAGGGGAGGGAAGGGTCACTGAAGCTTTCTTT. As protein: CASSKGEGRVTEAFF.

CDR3 loop: CASSNSGAYEQYF. CDR3 in DNA: TGTGCCAGCAGCAATAGCGGGGCCTACGAGCAGTACTTC. The chain combines TRBV5-6 with TRBJ2-7; 8 positions match TRBD2. The CDR3 runs to 13 residues. With 4 bases clipped from V and 2 bases from J, the junction kept 2 bases outside the gene matches. CDR1 is SGHDT and CDR2 is YYEEEE in the germline V gene.

The chain is built from TRBV27 and TRBJ1-2; TRBD1 might be the D (6 bases). In germline, CDR1 is MNHEY, CDR2 SMNVEV (reference sequence). The CDR3 contains 15 residues. V lost 5 bases and J 4 bases, leaving 17 bases between the germline ends. CDR3 DNA sequence: TGTGCCAGCAGTAGGACAGTCCGAGGAAGCTATGGCTACACCTTC. Its translation is CASSRTVRGSYGYTF.

The chain recombines TRBV28 with TRBJ2-7; D gene uncertain. Germline loops: CDR1 MDHEN, CDR2 SYDVKM. The length of the CDR3 is 12 residues. V lost 4 bases to trimming and J lost 10 bases, with 14 bases between them. Written as DNA, the CDR3 is TGTGCCAGCAGTTCCCTAGTCCTCCCCCAGTACTTC. Translation: CASSSLVLPQYF.

The J gene is TRBJ2-1, the V gene TRBV4-1, with 9 bases matching TRBD2. CDR1 is MGHRA and CDR2 is YSYEKL in the germline V gene. Trimming removed 0 bases from V and 10 bases from J; junction bases left unmatched: 13. There are 17 residues in the CDR3. The CDR3, as DNA: TGCGCCAGCAGCCAAGATCCCAAGGGAGCGGGAGGAGGAGAGCAGTTCTTC. Translation gives CASSQDPKGAGGGEQFF.

The chain combines TRBV29-1 with TRBJ2-1; D is unclear. The germline gives CDR1 SQVTM, CDR2 ANQGSEA. Deletions cut 5 bases from V and 9 bases from J, with 14 bases between. CDR3 size: 12 residues. The CDR3 reads CSVSFSSSEQFF. CDR3 DNA sequence: TGCAGCGTTAGTTTTAGCTCGAGTGAGCAGTTCTTC.

There are many counts of this clone. The chain couples TRBV28 to TRBJ2-3; D call uncertain. The CDR3 length is 17 residues. V was shortened by 4 bases and J by 0 bases, with 17 bases between the two germline ends. CDR1 is MDHEN and CDR2 is SYDVKM in the germline V gene. The CDR3 protein is CASSSPFRLFSTDTQYF. The CDR3 DNA follows: TGTGCCAGCAGTTCCCCCTTCAGGCTCTTTAGCACAGATACGCAGTATTTT.

As concerns this clone: This sequence may be a read error, since a much larger clone differs from it by one base. Different DNA sequences within this sample yield the same CDR3. V gene TRBV6-1 combines with J gene TRBJ1-5, with D maybe TRBD1 (6 bases). Trimming took off 8 bases at V and 3 bases at J, with 14 bases between the two ends. The CDR3 is 14 residues long. Germline CDR1 MNHNS, CDR2 SASEGT. CDR3 protein: CASQDRNHNQPQHF. Here the CDR3 DNA reads TGTGCCAGCCAGGACAGAAACCACAATCAGCCCCAGCATTTT.

About this clone itself: With only one base between it and a far larger clone, this is likely a read error. In the same sample, other DNA sequences code for this CDR3. This chain uses TRBV28 with TRBJ2-7; D gene uncertain. The V and J ends lost 3 bases and 4 bases respectively, with 4 bases between them. The CDR3 loop spans 11 amino acids. Germline V gene data show CDR1 as MDHEN and CDR2 as SYDVKM. The CDR3 region has the DNA TGTGCCAGCAGTTTTCTTTACGAGCAGTACTTC. Encoded protein: CASSFLYEQYF.

The table lists this clone with a few counts. The chain joins TRBV27 to TRBJ1-3; TRBD1 is a possible D gene (5 bases). Germline V CDR1 and CDR2: MNHEY, SMNVEV (reference sequence). V lost 6 bases and J 2 bases, leaving 14 bases between the germline ends. This CDR3 is 15 amino acids long. In nucleotides, the CDR3 is TGTGCCAGCAGGGATCAGGGACGAGCTGGAAACACCATATATTTT. Its translation is CASRDQGRAGNTIYF.

V gene TRBV9 combines with J gene TRBJ1-1; the D gene is possibly TRBD1 (5 bases). This CDR3 region has 14 residues. Looked up from germline, CDR1 is SGDLS and CDR2 is YYNGEE. V was clipped by 4 bases and J by 7 bases, with 17 bases between them. DNA for the CDR3: TGTGCCAGCAGCCCGGGGGTGGGCCTTTTTGAAGCTTTCTTT. Translating it yields CASSPGVGLFEAFF.

V is TRBV5-8 and J is TRBJ1-5; 7 nucleotides align to TRBD1. The CDR3 has 15 amino acids. CDR1 is SGHTS and CDR2 is YDEGEE in the germline V gene. V lost 4 bases to trimming and J lost 3 bases; unmatched junction nucleotides: 7. The CDR3 sequence is CASSPGQITNQPQHF. As DNA, the CDR3 is TGTGCCAGCAGCCCGGGACAGATCACCAATCAGCCCCAGCATTTT.